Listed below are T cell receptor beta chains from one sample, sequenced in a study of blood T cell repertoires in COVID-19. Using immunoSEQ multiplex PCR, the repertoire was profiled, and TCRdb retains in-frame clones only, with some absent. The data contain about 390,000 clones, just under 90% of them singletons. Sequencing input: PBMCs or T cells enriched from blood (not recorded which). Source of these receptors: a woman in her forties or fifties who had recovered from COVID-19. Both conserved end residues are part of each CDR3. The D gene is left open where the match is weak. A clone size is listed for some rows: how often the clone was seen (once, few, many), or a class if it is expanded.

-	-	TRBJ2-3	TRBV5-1	CASSPGADTQYF	TGCGCCAGCAGCCCCGGTGCGGATACGCAGTATTTT
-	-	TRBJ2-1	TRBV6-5	CASSYRGAFNEQFF	TGTGCCAGCAGTTATCGGGGGGCCTTCAATGAGCAGTTCTTC
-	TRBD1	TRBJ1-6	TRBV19	CASSARDRDSPLHF	TGTGCCAGTAGTGCCCGGGACAGAGATTCACCCCTCCACTTT
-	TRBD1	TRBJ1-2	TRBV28	CASSLRQGDGYTF	TGTGCCAGCAGTTTAAGACAGGGTGATGGCTACACCTTC
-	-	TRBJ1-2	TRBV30	CAITRGNYGYTF	TGTGCCATAACCCGGGGAAACTATGGCTACACCTTC
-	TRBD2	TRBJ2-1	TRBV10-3	CAISSITSGSYNEQFF	TGTGCCATCAGCTCGATCACTAGCGGGTCCTACAATGAGCAGTTCTTC
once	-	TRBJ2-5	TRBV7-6	CASSSIQTRRETQYF	TGTGCCAGCAGCTCTATACAGACTCGGAGGGAGACCCAGTACTTC
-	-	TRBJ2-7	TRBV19	CASRLSHTGSYEQYF	TGTGCCAGTAGGCTCAGCCACACGGGGTCCTACGAGCAGTACTTC
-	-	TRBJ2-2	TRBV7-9	CSTSVQANTGELFF	TGTTCCACCTCAGTCCAAGCGAACACCGGGGAGCTGTTTTTT
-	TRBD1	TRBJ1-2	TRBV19	CATHPTGGGYTF	TGTGCCACCCACCCTACAGGGGGAGGCTACACCTTC
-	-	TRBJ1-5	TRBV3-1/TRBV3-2	CASSPVLSSNQPQHF	TGTGCCAGCAGCCCCGTTTTAAGCAGCAATCAGCCCCAGCATTTT
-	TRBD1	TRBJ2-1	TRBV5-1	CASSNLTGGPYGEQFF	TGCGCCAGCAGCAACTTGACAGGGGGCCCTTATGGTGAGCAGTTCTTC
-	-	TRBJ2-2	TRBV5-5	CASSPLTGRAGELFF	TGTGCCAGCAGCCCTCTCACAGGGCGGGCCGGGGAGCTGTTTTTT
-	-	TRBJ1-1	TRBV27	CASSEQGFGMNTEAFF	TGTGCCAGCAGTGAGCAGGGGTTCGGTATGAACACTGAAGCTTTCTTT
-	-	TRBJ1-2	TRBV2	CASSDGTKYGYTF	TGTGCCAGCAGTGACGGGACAAAGTATGGCTACACCTTC
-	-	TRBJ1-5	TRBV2	CASTLDSNQPQHF	TGTGCCAGCACCCTAGATAGCAATCAGCCCCAGCATTTT
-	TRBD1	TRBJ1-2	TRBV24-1	CATKDTGDLGYTF	TGTGCCACCAAAGATACAGGGGATCTTGGCTACACCTTC
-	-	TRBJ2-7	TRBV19	CASSRQGNSYEQYF	TGTGCCAGTAGTCGGCAGGGGAACTCCTACGAGCAGTACTTC
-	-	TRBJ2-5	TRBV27	CASSLRGQETQYF	TGTGCCAGCAGTTTACGGGGGCAAGAGACCCAGTACTTC
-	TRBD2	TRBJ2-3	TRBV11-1	CASSLRLAGGEDTQYF	TGTGCCAGCAGCCTCAGACTAGCGGGGGGGGAAGATACGCAGTATTTT
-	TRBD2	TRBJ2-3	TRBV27	CASRILAGGTSDTQYF	TGTGCCAGCAGAATACTAGCGGGGGGCACTTCAGATACGCAGTATTTT
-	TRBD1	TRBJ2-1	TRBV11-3	CASSQDRVHEQFF	TGTGCCAGCAGCCAAGACAGGGTCCATGAGCAGTTCTTC
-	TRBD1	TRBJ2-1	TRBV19	CASSIVRGQNEQFF	TGTGCCAGTAGTATAGTCAGGGGGCAAAATGAGCAGTTCTTC
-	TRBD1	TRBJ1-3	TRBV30	CAFTGGGTGNTIYF	TGTGCCTTTACCGGAGGGGGCACTGGAAACACCATATATTTT
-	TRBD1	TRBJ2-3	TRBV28	CASSLGQGYTDTQYF	TGTGCCAGCAGTTTAGGACAGGGGTACACAGATACGCAGTATTTT
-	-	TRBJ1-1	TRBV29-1	CSVDLLGQGTEAFF	TGCAGCGTTGACTTACTGGGGCAGGGCACTGAAGCTTTCTTT